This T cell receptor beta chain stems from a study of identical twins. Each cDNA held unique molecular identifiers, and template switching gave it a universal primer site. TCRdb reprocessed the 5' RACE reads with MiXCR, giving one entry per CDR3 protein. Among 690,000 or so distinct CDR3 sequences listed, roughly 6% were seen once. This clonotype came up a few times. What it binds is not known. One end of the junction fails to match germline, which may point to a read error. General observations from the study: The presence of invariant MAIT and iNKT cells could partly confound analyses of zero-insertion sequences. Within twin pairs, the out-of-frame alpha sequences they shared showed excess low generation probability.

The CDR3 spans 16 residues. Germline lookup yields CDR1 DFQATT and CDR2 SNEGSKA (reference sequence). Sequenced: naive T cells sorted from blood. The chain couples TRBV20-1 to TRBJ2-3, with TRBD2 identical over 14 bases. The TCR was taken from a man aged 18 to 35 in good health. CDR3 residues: CSARGLAGGNTDTQYF. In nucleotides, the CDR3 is TGCAGTGCGAGAGGACTAGCGGGAGGCAACACAGATACGCAGTATTTT.